This passage covers 29 T cell receptor beta chains from one sample sequenced in a study of blood T cells in healthy people across ages. The use of a sample-barcoded 5' primer and a J-beta primer mix characterized a second PCR of about 6 to 11 cycles. Via MiXCR, TCRdb re-called the 5' RACE reads, giving one row per CDR3 protein. The sample lists 550,000 to 700,000 distinct CDR3 sequences, roughly a quarter occurring once. Sequencing was carried out using blood. All receptors come from a woman in her seventies in good health.

This clonotype occurred a few times. V is TRBV5-1 and J is TRBJ1-4, with TRBD1 identical over 9 bases. The V gene's germline CDR1 is SGHRS and CDR2 YFSETQ. The CDR3 totals 15 residues. The junction had 9 bases not matched to a gene; V was cut back by 4 bases and J by 8 bases. Written as DNA, the CDR3 is TGCGCCAGCAGCGACCCGACAGGGGGAGGGGAAAAACTGTTTTTT. This encodes CASSDPTGGGEKLFF.

The chain recombines TRBV4-3 with TRBJ1-1; D is uncertain. The V and J ends lost 0 bases and 2 bases respectively, with 7 bases between them. The CDR3 is 14 amino acids. Germline CDR1 and CDR2: LGHNA and YSLEER. As DNA, the CDR3 is TGCGCCAGCAGCCAAGATTGGGATAACACTGAAGCTTTCTTT. As protein: CASSQDWDNTEAFF.

This clonotype has only a few counts. This chain joins TRBV6-2 or TRBV6-3 and TRBJ2-2; no definite D call. V was pared by 6 bases and J by 6 bases, with 14 bases between. Germline V gene sequence: CDR1 MNHEY, CDR2 SVGEGT. The CDR3 totals 14 residues. CDR3 nucleotides: TGTGCCAGCAGCGTCCTCCCGTCGTCCGGGGAGCTGTTTTTT. This gives the protein CASSVLPSSGELFF.

This clonotype was counted only a few times. This is likely a read error, given that the CDR3 carries no conserved phenylalanine or tryptophan at its end. The chain has TRBV9 and TRBJ2-1, with D unresolved. Germline V gene data show CDR1 as SGDLS and CDR2 as YYNGEE. The CDR3 extends over 13 amino acids. V lost 4 bases and J lost 6, with 11 bases in between. The CDR3 DNA is TGTGCCAGCAGCCCCGACTTTGGCAATGAGCAGTTCCTC. Its translation: CASSPDFGNEQFL.

The chain has TRBV20-1 and TRBJ2-4, with 10 bases identical to TRBD1. Trimming took 5 bases from V and 6 from J; bases not matched to a gene: 7. The CDR3 loop spans 14 amino acids. The germline V gene has CDR1 DFQATT and CDR2 SNEGSKA (reference sequence). In DNA, the CDR3 is TGCAGTGCTTGGGGACAGGGGCGAGGAAACATTCAGTACTTC. It codes for CSAWGQGRGNIQYF.

This clonotype has a handful of counts. The chain is built from TRBV7-2 and TRBJ1-4, with a possible D match to TRBD1 (5 bases). CDR1 is SGHTA and CDR2 is FQGNSA in the germline V gene. Trimming removed 5 bases from V and 5 bases from J, with 9 bases in between. The length of the CDR3 is 13 residues. CDR3 bases: TGTGCCAGCAGCCCCGGGGGGAATGAAAAACTGTTTTTT. Translating it yields CASSPGGNEKLFF. The whole variable domain, filled in from reference TRBV7-2 and TRBJ1-4, reads GAGVSQSPSNKVTEKGKDVELRCDPISGHTALYWYRQSLGQGLEFLIYFQGNSAPDKSGLPSDRFSAERTGGSVSTLTIQRTQQEDSAVYLCASSPGGNEKLFFGSGTQLSVL.

The CDR3 nucleotides read TGTGCCAGCAGGGAGCTAACAAGGGCTAATTCACCCCTCCACTTT. This codes for CASRELTRANSPLHF. The chain employs TRBV27 and TRBJ1-6; D remains ambiguous. CDR3 size: 15 residues. V was cut by 6 bases and J by 6 bases, with 15 bases left in between. In germline, CDR1 is MNHEY, CDR2 SMNVEV (reference sequence).

This clonotype was observed a handful of times. The chain joins TRBV18 to TRBJ1-5, with D perhaps matching TRBD1 (5 bases). The CDR3 extends over 14 amino acids. Per germline, CDR1 KGHSH and CDR2 LQKENI. The V and J ends lost 3 bases and 2 bases respectively, with 8 bases between them. CDR3 DNA sequence: TGTGCCAGCTCACCGGGGCCGGGCAATCAGCCCCAGCATTTT. Encoded protein: CASSPGPGNQPQHF.

In this sample, this clonotype turned up a few times. The J gene is TRBJ1-1, the V gene TRBV4-1; D is perhaps TRBD1 (6 bases). CDR1 is MGHRA and CDR2 is YSYEKL in the germline V gene. Trimming took 1 base from V and 5 from J, leaving 14 bases between them. The CDR3 totals 15 residues. Written as DNA, the CDR3 is TGCGCCAGCAGCCAAGTGCACAGGGAGAAGACTGAAGCTTTCTTT. Its protein product is CASSQVHREKTEAFF.

In its sample, this clonotype was seen a few times. The chain recombines TRBV18 with TRBJ2-5; D call uncertain. The CDR3 is 15 residues long. V shed 3 bases and J shed 3 bases, with 14 bases lying between them. The V gene's germline CDR1 is KGHSH and CDR2 LQKENI. The DNA for the CDR3 is TGTGCCAGCTCACCTGACGGGCTTAGGGAAGAGACCCAGTACTTC. Its translation is CASSPDGLREETQYF.

This sequence joins TRBV28 and TRBJ2-1; 7 positions match TRBD1. The CDR3 has 13 residues. The germline gives CDR1 MDHEN, CDR2 SYDVKM. The V segment lost 7 bases and the J segment 9 bases; nucleotides outside the gene matches: 9. This chain's CDR3 is CASTVTTGIEQFF. Here the CDR3 DNA reads TGTGCCAGCACCGTTACGACAGGGATTGAGCAGTTCTTC.

This clonotype was counted between two and nine times. The V and J genes are TRBV9 and TRBJ2-3; D gene ambiguous. The CDR3 length is 12 residues. Germline lookup yields CDR1 SGDLS and CDR2 YYNGEE. With 6 bases removed from V and 8 bases from J, the gap between germline ends came to 13 bases. CDR3 sequence reads: CASTWQSATQYF. Written as DNA, the CDR3 is TGTGCCAGCACCTGGCAGAGCGCTACGCAGTATTTT. Drawing the rest from reference TRBV9 and TRBJ2-3, the complete variable domain is DSGVTQTPKHLITATGQRVTLRCSPRSGDLSVYWYQQSLDQGLQFLIQYYNGEERAKGNILERFSAQQFPDLHSELNLSSLELGDSALYFCASTWQSATQYFGPGTRLTVL.

This clonotype was seen a few times. This sequence joins TRBV7-2 and TRBJ2-7; 9 bases agree with TRBD1. The CDR3 extends over 16 amino acids. Germline V lookup: CDR1 SGHTA, CDR2 FQGNSA. Trimming removed 0 bases from V and 3 bases from J; junction bases left unmatched: 6. CDR3 in amino acids: CASSLAGQGTFYEQYF. The CDR3 coding sequence is TGTGCCAGCAGCTTAGCGGGACAGGGTACCTTCTACGAGCAGTACTTC.

This chain links TRBV6-2 or TRBV6-3 with TRBJ1-2, with 10 bases lining up with TRBD1. V lost 6 bases, J lost 1 base, and 8 bases stayed unmatched. Germline V gene data show CDR1 as MNHEY and CDR2 as SVGEGT. The CDR3 runs 16 residues. The CDR3 DNA is TGTGCCAGCAGCGGAGACAGGGGGCTACTTAACTATGGCTACACCTTC. The encoded protein is CASSGDRGLLNYGYTF.

The rearrangement joins TRBV10-3 to TRBJ2-7; unclear D gene. The CDR3 runs to 13 residues. Trimming cost V 0 bases and J 3 bases, with 6 bases left between them. Per the germline V gene, CDR1 is ENHRY and CDR2 is SYGVKD. The CDR3 is CAISESPDYEQYF. The DNA of the CDR3 is TGTGCCATCAGTGAGTCGCCAGACTACGAGCAGTACTTC.

In its sample, this clonotype was seen once. V gene TRBV7-3 combines with J gene TRBJ2-2, with 7 nucleotides matching TRBD1. The CDR3 contains 16 residues. Per germline, CDR1 SGHTA and CDR2 FQGTGA. Trimming took 5 bases from V and 5 from J; bases not matched to a gene: 11. CDR3 nucleotides: TGTGCCAGCAGCCCACAACGACAGGGCGGGACCGGGGAGCTGTTTTTT. Its protein product is CASSPQRQGGTGELFF.

The chain carries TRBV3-1 and TRBJ2-5, with TRBD1 as a possible D gene (6 bases). Germline V gene data show CDR1 as LGHDT and CDR2 as YNNKEL (reference sequence). The CDR3 is 15 amino acids. V was shortened by 0 bases and J by 1 base, with 9 bases between the two germline ends. The CDR3 here is CASSQEWDTQETQYF. CDR3 nucleotide sequence: TGTGCCAGCAGCCAAGAATGGGACACCCAAGAGACCCAGTACTTC.

The rearrangement uses TRBV18 and TRBJ1-1; D unclear. Trimming took 3 bases from V and 10 from J, leaving 18 bases between them. CDR3 size: 14 residues. Germline V gives CDR1 KGHSH, CDR2 LQKENI. As DNA, the CDR3 is TGTGCCAGCTCACCTAGAGTCCCGGAAGTGGGAGCTTTCTTT. Translation gives CASSPRVPEVGAFF.

This clonotype was seen only a few times. The chain has TRBV6-1 and TRBJ1-1; the D gene is possibly TRBD1 (6 bases). The V gene's germline CDR1 is MNHNS and CDR2 SASEGT. CDR3 length: 16 residues. The V and J ends lost 6 bases and 4 bases respectively, with 21 bases between them. CDR3 in amino acids: CASRTSGARVGTEAFF. The CDR3 nucleotides are TGTGCCAGCAGGACTTCGGGGGCAAGGGTCGGCACTGAAGCTTTCTTT.

The chain recombines TRBV5-1 with TRBJ2-7; the D is unclear. Germline V lookup: CDR1 SGHRS, CDR2 YFSETQ. CDR3 length: 14 residues. Trimming cost V 3 bases and J 0 bases, with 10 bases left between them. This CDR3 is CASSSPKTSYEQYF. CDR3 bases: TGCGCCAGCAGCTCGCCTAAAACCTCCTACGAGCAGTACTTC. Based on the CDR3 plus reference TRBV5-1 and TRBJ2-7, the full variable domain is KAGVTQTPRYLIKTRGQQVTLSCSPISGHRSVSWYQQTPGQGLQFLFEYFSETQRNKGNFPGRFSGRQFSNSRSEMNVSTLELGDSALYLCASSSPKTSYEQYFGPGTRLTVT.

This clonotype appeared a few times. The chain carries TRBV6-2 or TRBV6-3 and TRBJ2-1, with 7 bases that match TRBD2. Germline assignment: CDR1 MNHEY and CDR2 SVGEGT. This CDR3 is built from 14 residues. V dropped 6 bases and J dropped 5; count of bases not matched to a gene: 7. The CDR3 bases are TGTGCCAGCAGCAGAATAGCGGGTAACAATGAGCAGTTCTTC. Amino acids: CASSRIAGNNEQFF.

This clonotype has more than one count but fewer than ten. The CDR3 sequence: CSAGGNQETQYF. For the CDR3, the DNA is TGCAGTGCTGGGGGGAACCAAGAGACCCAGTACTTC. The rearrangement joins TRBV20-1 to TRBJ2-5, with D possibly being TRBD2 (6 bases). Germline CDR1 reads DFQATT; CDR2 reads SNEGSKA (reference sequence). This CDR3 comprises 12 residues. Trimming pared 5 bases from V and 0 bases from J, leaving 7 bases between.

This clonotype was seen only a few times. V gene TRBV19 combines with J gene TRBJ2-1; TRBD2 matches at 7 bases. The DNA matches TRBJ2-7 better at its end, which makes the J call doubtful. The CDR3 spans 14 residues. Germline CDR1 reads LNHDA; CDR2 reads SQIVND (reference sequence). The CDR3 spells CASSSGSGVYEQYF. CDR3 nucleotides: TGTGCCAGTAGTTCGGGAAGCGGGGTCTACGAGCAGTACTTC.

A word on this clonotype: A much larger clone differs from this one at a single base, so this may be a read error. The conserved phenylalanine or tryptophan normally closing the CDR3 is absent here, so this likely arose from a read error. The J gene is TRBJ1-5, the V gene TRBV27; D remains ambiguous. The CDR3 covers 12 residues. Trimming took off 4 bases at V and 4 bases at J, with 5 bases between the two ends. The germline V gene has CDR1 MNHEY and CDR2 SMNVEV (reference sequence). Here the CDR3 reads CASSSGNQPQHL. For the CDR3, the DNA is TGTGCCAGCAGTTCGGGAAATCAGCCCCAGCATTTG.

This clonotype was counted a few times. The chain joins TRBV20-1 to TRBJ1-4, with D unclear. The CDR3 spans 15 residues. Trimming cost V 0 bases and J 4 bases, with 12 bases left between them. Germline CDR1 and CDR2: DFQATT and SNEGSKA (reference sequence). The CDR3 spells CSARDNSPFNEKLFF. The DNA for the CDR3 is TGCAGTGCTAGAGATAATAGCCCGTTTAATGAAAAACTGTTTTTT.

The V gene is TRBV20-1, the J gene TRBJ2-6; D call uncertain. The CDR3 length is 11 residues. Trimming pared 6 bases from V and 4 bases from J, leaving 4 bases between. Germline V gene sequence: CDR1 DFQATT, CDR2 SNEGSKA (reference sequence). The CDR3 DNA reads TGCAGTGCACGAGGGGCCAACGTCCTGACTTTC. Translated: CSARGANVLTF.

The CDR3: CASSSTGRTDTQYF. The DNA of the CDR3 is TGTGCCAGCAGCTCGACGGGGCGCACAGATACGCAGTATTTT. J is TRBJ2-3 and V is TRBV7-2, with D perhaps assigned TRBD1 or TRBD2 (5 bases each). The CDR3 consists of 14 residues. Per the germline V gene, CDR1 is SGHTA and CDR2 is FQGNSA. V was cut by 4 bases and J by 1 base, with 9 bases left in between.

This sequence joins TRBV3-1 and TRBJ1-1, with D maybe TRBD1 (5 bases). V lost 4 bases and J lost 4, with 10 bases in between. The length of the CDR3 is 13 residues. The V gene's germline CDR1 is LGHDT and CDR2 YNNKEL (reference sequence). The CDR3 region has the DNA TGTGCCAGCAGCCGATTGGGGGGCACTGAAGCTTTCTTT. This translates into CASSRLGGTEAFF.

The genes are TRBV29-1 and TRBJ1-1; D is possibly TRBD1 (5 bases). The CDR3 extends over 12 amino acids. Trimming pared 7 bases from V and 4 bases from J, leaving 13 bases between. From germline, CDR1 is SQVTM and CDR2 ANQGSEA. The CDR3 here is CSAGDQGTEAFF. The CDR3 DNA reads TGCAGCGCGGGGGACCAGGGCACTGAAGCTTTCTTT.